Below are 17 T cell receptor beta chains sequenced from a single sample in a study of blood T cell repertoires in COVID-19. Repertoires were generated with immunoSEQ multiplex PCR, while TCRdb's copy carries only in-frame clones and drops some. The table lists roughly 50,000 clones, approximately 90% of them singletons, with approximately 13% in the top ten. Sequencing was performed on peripheral blood. These TCRs come from an elderly man with acute or convalescent COVID-19.

The chain combines TRBV7-9 with TRBJ2-3; TRBD2 matches 9 bases. This CDR3 is built from 16 residues. The germline gives CDR1 SEHNR, CDR2 FQNEAQ (reference sequence). The ends lost 5 bases at V and 2 bases at J; junction bases unmatched: 8. The CDR3 loop is CASSRASGGITDTQYF. The CDR3 region has the DNA TGTGCCAGCAGCCGGGCAAGCGGGGGGATCACAGATACGCAGTATTTT.

The chain is built from TRBV28 and TRBJ1-2; D is unresolved. Trimming left V 6 bases short and J 7 bases short, with 21 bases between. Germline V gives CDR1 MDHEN, CDR2 SYDVKM. The CDR3 has 15 amino acids. The CDR3 protein is CASSTPSGYWRGYTF. The CDR3, as DNA: TGTGCCAGCAGCACCCCCTCGGGATACTGGCGTGGCTACACCTTC.

The chain carries TRBV6-5 and TRBJ1-5; D perhaps matches TRBD1 (5 bases). Germline V gives CDR1 MNHEY, CDR2 SVGAGI. Trimming took 2 bases from V and 6 from J, leaving 11 bases between them. The CDR3 runs 14 residues. CDR3 residues: CASSYSWGGQPQHF. CDR3 DNA: TGTGCCAGCAGTTACAGCTGGGGGGGTCAGCCCCAGCATTTT.

J is TRBJ2-1 and V is TRBV29-1; maybe TRBD2 (7 bases). Germline CDR1 SQVTM, CDR2 ANQGSEA. The CDR3 sequence is 12 residues long. With 4 bases removed from V and 8 bases from J, the gap between germline ends came to 12 bases. This CDR3 is CSVGGGPYEQFF. CDR3 nucleotides: TGCAGCGTTGGGGGGGGCCCTTATGAGCAGTTCTTC.

V usage is TRBV5-6 and J usage is TRBJ2-1, with TRBD1 identical over 7 bases. With 5 bases clipped from V and 1 base from J, the junction kept 3 bases outside the gene matches. The CDR3 contains 14 residues. CDR1 is SGHDT and CDR2 is YYEEEE in the germline V gene. As DNA, the CDR3 is TGTGCCAGCAGGAGGACAGGATCCTACAATGAGCAGTTCTTC. Its protein is CASRRTGSYNEQFF.

The chain has TRBV6-5 and TRBJ2-1; no definite D call. CDR3 size: 13 residues. Trimming took off 1 base at V and 4 bases at J, with 5 bases between the two ends. CDR1 and CDR2 from the germline V gene are MNHEY and SVGAGI. The CDR3 protein is CASSYLQYNEQFF. The DNA of the CDR3 is TGTGCCAGCAGTTACTTACAGTACAATGAGCAGTTCTTC.

The chain couples TRBV11-2 to TRBJ2-1, with 9 bases lining up with TRBD2. With 5 bases clipped from V and 14 bases from J, the junction kept 10 bases outside the gene matches. This CDR3 has 13 residues. Germline V gene lookup returns CDR1 SGHAT and CDR2 FQNNGV. CDR3 sequence reads: CASSPIKLAGEFF. In DNA, the CDR3 is TGTGCCAGCAGCCCGATTAAATTAGCGGGGGAGTTCTTC.

This chain connects TRBV6-5 to TRBJ1-2; D gene ambiguous. The CDR3 contains 14 residues. CDR1 is MNHEY, CDR2 SVGAGI, per germline. Trimming cost V 5 bases and J 4 bases, with 14 bases left between them. CDR3: CASSPGRTFYGYTF. The CDR3 DNA sequence: TGTGCCAGCAGTCCAGGACGGACTTTCTATGGCTACACCTTC.

V and J are TRBV7-9 and TRBJ2-3; 10 nucleotides align to TRBD1. V lost 5 bases and J lost 1; bases outside the gene matches: 6. This CDR3 comprises 16 residues. Germline lookup yields CDR1 SEHNR and CDR2 FQNEAQ (reference sequence). Written as DNA, the CDR3 is TGTGCCAGCAGCCCAGGGACAGGGGACCGCACAGATACGCAGTATTTT. This codes for CASSPGTGDRTDTQYF.

This chain connects TRBV11-2 to TRBJ2-3; 9 bases match TRBD2. The germline gives CDR1 SGHAT, CDR2 FQNNGV. Trimming took 1 base from V and 1 from J; bases not matched to a gene: 9. CDR3 size: 18 residues. The CDR3 reads CASSLVGQRGVGTDTQYF. The CDR3 nucleotides read TGTGCCAGCAGCTTAGTTGGGCAGCGGGGGGTTGGCACAGATACGCAGTATTTT.

This chain joins TRBV10-1 and TRBJ1-2; 7 positions agree with TRBD1. Germline CDR1 and CDR2: WNHNN and SYGVQD (reference sequence). CDR3 length: 16 residues. With 6 bases clipped from V and 2 bases from J, the junction kept 12 bases outside the gene matches. This chain's CDR3 is CASSFPTVGQNYGYTF. CDR3 DNA: TGCGCCAGCAGCTTTCCGACAGTGGGACAGAACTATGGCTACACCTTC.

The chain carries TRBV28 and TRBJ1-5; D gene uncertain. V was clipped by 2 bases and J by 9 bases, with 17 bases between them. The CDR3 sequence is 15 residues long. Looked up from germline, CDR1 is MDHEN and CDR2 is SYDVKM. The CDR3 DNA sequence: TGTGCCAGCAGTTTAGGTTCTGGGGTGGGGAGGCCCCAGCATTTT. Residues: CASSLGSGVGRPQHF.

The chain carries TRBV25-1 and TRBJ2-5; possibly TRBD1 for D (5 bases). The CDR3 contains 14 residues. Trimming left V 4 bases short and J 1 base short, with 10 bases between. CDR1 and CDR2 (germline): MGHDK, SYGVNS. Here the CDR3 DNA reads TGTGCCAGCAGTGTCCCGCAGGGCCAAGAGACCCAGTACTTC. The encoded protein is CASSVPQGQETQYF.

The chain uses TRBV28 and TRBJ2-7, with D possibly being TRBD1 (5 bases). V dropped 6 bases and J dropped 6 bases, with 21 bases sitting between them. Germline V gene data show CDR1 as MDHEN and CDR2 as SYDVKM. The CDR3 extends over 15 amino acids. The CDR3 is CASSRRGGARGEQYF. Written as DNA, the CDR3 is TGTGCCAGCAGCCGCCGTGGTGGGGCAAGGGGCGAGCAGTACTTC.

This chain joins TRBV10-3 and TRBJ2-7; 7 bases align to TRBD1. The CDR3 sequence is 13 residues long. From germline, CDR1 is ENHRY and CDR2 SYGVKD. J was trimmed by 2 bases and V by 11 bases; bases with no gene match: 9. Here the CDR3 reads CAATGEGAYEQYF. CDR3 DNA sequence: TGTGCCGCTACAGGGGAAGGGGCCTACGAGCAGTACTTC.

CDR3 in amino acids: CASSFRQGRNEKLFF. For the CDR3, the DNA is TGTGCCAGCTCCTTTAGACAGGGGAGAAATGAAAAACTGTTTTTT. The chain employs TRBV18 and TRBJ1-4; the match to TRBD1 covers 8 bases. Unmatched junction bases numbered 8, after V lost 6 bases and J lost 5 bases. In germline, CDR1 is KGHSH, CDR2 LQKENI. CDR3 length equals 15 residues.

This sequence joins TRBV2 and TRBJ2-3; D may be TRBD1 (5 bases). V was pared by 2 bases and J by 11 bases, with 14 bases between. This CDR3 comprises 13 residues. Germline V gene sequence: CDR1 SNHLY, CDR2 FYNNEI. The CDR3 region is CASSERGSSRQYF. CDR3 bases: TGTGCCAGCAGTGAAAGGGGTTCCTCTAGGCAGTATTTT.